This T cell receptor (beta chain) appears in the sequencing data of a study of patients and donors after allogeneic stem cell transplantation. Each CDR3 protein is one row after TCRdb ran MiXCR on the RT-PCR reads. This sample has roughly 230,000 distinct CDR3 sequences, with about 14% found just once. The CDR3 has 16 residues. V dropped 9 bases and J dropped 1 base, with 22 bases sitting between them. The V gene's germline CDR1 is SGHRS and CDR2 YFSETQ. This clonotype was observed a few times. The clonotype originates from a human donor who was either an allogeneic HSCT recipient or a stem cell or donor lymphocyte infusion donor (not recorded which). It is not recorded whose cells these are; they may come from a transplant donor. V usage is TRBV5-1 and J usage is TRBJ1-2; tentatively, D is TRBD1 (5 bases). The sequencing sample was made of blood, either unsorted or a sorted T cell fraction (not recorded which). CDR3 residues: CATSPAATDYNYGYTF. In nucleotides, the CDR3 is TGCGCCACCTCCCCCGCCGCGACAGACTATAACTATGGCTACACCTTC.